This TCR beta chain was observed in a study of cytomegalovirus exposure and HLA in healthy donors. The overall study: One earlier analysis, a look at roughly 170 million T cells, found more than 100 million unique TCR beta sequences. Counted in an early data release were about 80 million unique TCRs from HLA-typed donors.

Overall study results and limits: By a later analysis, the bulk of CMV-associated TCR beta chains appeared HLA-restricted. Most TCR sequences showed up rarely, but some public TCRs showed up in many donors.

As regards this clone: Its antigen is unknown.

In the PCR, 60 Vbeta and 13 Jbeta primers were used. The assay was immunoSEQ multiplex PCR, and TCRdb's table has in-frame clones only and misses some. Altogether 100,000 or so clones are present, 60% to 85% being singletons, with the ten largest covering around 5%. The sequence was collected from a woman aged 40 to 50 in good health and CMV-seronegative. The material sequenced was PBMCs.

For the CDR3, the DNA is TGTGCCAGCCGGGACAGGGGTGAAAAACTGTTTTTT. This codes for CASRDRGEKLFF. The J gene is TRBJ1-4, the V gene TRBV6-5, with 10 bases identical to TRBD1. This CDR3 has 12 amino acids. The ends lost 8 bases at V and 7 bases at J; junction bases unmatched: 1. Germline assignment: CDR1 MNHEY and CDR2 SVGAGI.